Shown below are 26 T cell receptor beta chains from a single sample sequenced in a study of STAT5B mutations in CD4+ large granular lymphocyte leukemia (dated by TCRdb to about 2022). Library method: the immunoSEQ multiplex PCR assay. TCRdb holds this immuneACCESS table with in-frame rearrangements only. Some clones are missing; in checked studies, unresolved V genes explain under half, and the rest has no known cause. The sample data list 30,000 or so clones, and around 76% of these were observed just once. Roughly 2% of the sample rests with the top ten. Sequencing was carried out using CD4+ T cells from blood buffy coats. Receptor source: a human donor in good health.

This CDR3 reads CASSQELLTSPLHF. The CDR3 coding sequence is TGCGCCAGCAGCCAAGAACTGCTGACTTCACCCCTCCACTTT. This sequence joins TRBV4-3 and TRBJ1-6, with D uncertain. V lost 0 bases to trimming and J lost 9 bases, with 9 bases between them. The CDR3 extends over 14 amino acids. In germline, CDR1 is LGHNA, CDR2 YSLEER.

J is TRBJ1-2 and V is TRBV7-9; 8 nucleotides agree with TRBD1. This CDR3 has 13 amino acids. Germline V gives CDR1 SEHNR, CDR2 FQNEAQ (reference sequence). Losses at the gene ends were 5 bases for V and 4 bases for J; bases not matched to a gene: 3. CDR3 DNA: TGTGCCAGCAGCCGTCAGGGGGCCTATGGCTACACCTTC. Amino acid sequence: CASSRQGAYGYTF.

The gene calls are TRBV5-1 and TRBJ1-1, with 12 bases lining up with TRBD1. In germline, CDR1 is SGHRS, CDR2 YFSETQ. There are 18 residues in the CDR3. J lost 1 base, V lost 2 bases, and 9 bases had no gene match. The CDR3 DNA reads TGCGCCAGCAGCTTCACTGGGGACAGGGGGCGTACGAACACTGAAGCTTTCTTT. Translation: CASSFTGDRGRTNTEAFF.

This clone was recorded a few times. The CDR3 DNA sequence: TGTGCCACCTCGACTGGACGGGCGGAGTTCTTC. This encodes CATSTGRAEFF. The rearrangement uses TRBV19 and TRBJ2-1, with D hard to call. The CDR3 loop spans 11 amino acids. The germline V gene has CDR1 LNHDA and CDR2 SQIVND (reference sequence). V dropped 10 bases and J dropped 14 bases, with 18 bases sitting between them.

J is TRBJ2-1 and V is TRBV30, with D tentatively TRBD1 (5 bases). The germline gives CDR1 GTSNPN, CDR2 SVGIG (reference sequence). This CDR3 is built from 12 residues. The V gene lost 2 bases and the J gene lost 7 bases, with 9 bases spanning the gap. CDR3 residues: CAWSFPGNEQFF. CDR3 sequence (DNA): TGTGCCTGGAGTTTCCCAGGGAATGAGCAGTTCTTC.

The genes are TRBV29-1 and TRBJ1-1; the D is unclear. Germline assignment: CDR1 SQVTM and CDR2 ANQGSEA. The CDR3 length is 17 residues. V shed 3 bases and J shed 0 bases, with 20 bases lying between them. CDR3 in DNA: TGCAGCGTTGATCCTTCTCGGAACACTATTTTGAACACTGAAGCTTTCTTT. This codes for CSVDPSRNTILNTEAFF.

V gene TRBV7-2 combines with J gene TRBJ2-4; no reliable D call. Germline V CDR1 and CDR2: SGHTA, FQGNSA. This CDR3 has 13 amino acids. The V end lost 11 bases, the J end lost 2 bases, and 13 bases lay between the germline ends. In DNA, the CDR3 is TGTGCCTCATCTGGGCAATCCAAAAACATTCAGTACTTC. Translating it yields CASSGQSKNIQYF.

This chain uses TRBV9 with TRBJ2-1, with 10 bases identical to TRBD2. Germline V lookup: CDR1 SGDLS, CDR2 YYNGEE. V trimming: 0 bases; J trimming: 9 bases; junction bases outside the gene matches: 6. This CDR3 is built from 15 residues. The CDR3 is CASSVGSGRGSEQFF. The DNA for the CDR3 is TGTGCCAGCAGCGTAGGGAGCGGGAGGGGGAGTGAGCAGTTCTTC.

The chain has TRBV5-1 and TRBJ1-2; D is uncertain. From germline, CDR1 is SGHRS and CDR2 YFSETQ. This CDR3 is 13 amino acids long. Trimming removed 4 bases at V and 0 bases at J, with 7 bases between. In nucleotides, the CDR3 is TGCGCCAGCAGCACGACTGCTAACTATGGCTACACCTTC. Its protein product is CASSTTANYGYTF.

This clone was seen more than once but under ten times. The chain links TRBV27 to TRBJ2-3; 8 bases agree with TRBD2. CDR1 is MNHEY, CDR2 SMNVEV, per germline (reference sequence). The CDR3 consists of 15 residues. The V gene end was trimmed by 5 bases and the J gene end by 3 bases; junction bases not matched to a gene: 7. CDR3 amino acids: CASSLGTSETDTQYF. CDR3 nucleotide sequence: TGTGCCAGCAGTCTCGGGACTAGTGAAACAGATACGCAGTATTTT.

The chain recombines TRBV7-2 with TRBJ2-7, with a tentative D call TRBD2 (6 bases). V was clipped by 1 base and J by 0 bases, with 13 bases between them. Germline V CDR1 and CDR2: SGHTA, FQGNSA. The CDR3 covers 16 residues. The DNA of the CDR3 is TGTGCCAGCAGCTTAGTGGGGGACTTCACCTCCTACGAGCAGTACTTC. Translation gives CASSLVGDFTSYEQYF.

The CDR3 coding sequence is TGTGCCAGTAAAGAGGGTGGGACAGATACGCAGTATTTT. It yields the protein CASKEGGTDTQYF. The chain links TRBV19 to TRBJ2-3, with a possible D match to TRBD2 (5 bases). The V and J ends lost 7 bases and 3 bases respectively, with 11 bases between them. Germline V gene lookup returns CDR1 LNHDA and CDR2 SQIVND (reference sequence). The CDR3 runs 13 residues.

The chain recombines TRBV6-4 with TRBJ2-1; TRBD1 is a possible D gene (5 bases). CDR1 and CDR2 from the germline V gene are MRHNA and SNTAGT. V was clipped by 4 bases and J by 9 bases, with 16 bases between them. The CDR3 sequence is 14 residues long. CDR3 DNA: TGTGCCAGCAGTGCTGACAAGGGGCTACGTGAGCAGTTCTTC. This translates into CASSADKGLREQFF.

This chain joins TRBV5-1 and TRBJ2-3; D is ambiguous. The CDR3 covers 13 residues. The V gene's germline CDR1 is SGHRS and CDR2 YFSETQ. V was cut by 5 bases and J by 1 base, with 8 bases left in between. CDR3 sequence (DNA): TGCGCCAGCAGTAAGGATGGCACAGATACGCAGTATTTT. Amino acids: CASSKDGTDTQYF.

This clone is a singleton in its sample. V usage is TRBV7-9 and J usage is TRBJ1-5; 7 bases agree with TRBD1. Losses at the gene ends were 4 bases for V and 2 bases for J; bases not matched to a gene: 5. The length of the CDR3 is 15 residues. The germline CDR1 and CDR2 sequences are SEHNR and FQNEAQ (reference sequence). The CDR3 reads CASSSQGIGNQPQHF. In DNA form, the CDR3 reads TGTGCCAGCAGCTCACAGGGGATCGGCAATCAGCCCCAGCATTTT.

The chain has TRBV9 and TRBJ2-7; D is uncertain. The CDR3 is 14 amino acids. Trimming took 0 bases from V and 6 from J, leaving 13 bases between them. Germline assignment: CDR1 SGDLS and CDR2 YYNGEE. This chain's CDR3 is CASSVGNGYGEQYF. Here the CDR3 DNA reads TGTGCCAGCAGCGTAGGAAACGGGTACGGCGAGCAGTACTTC.

The chain couples TRBV14 to TRBJ2-2; no clear D gene. From germline, CDR1 is SGHDN and CDR2 FVKESK. This CDR3 contains 16 residues. V lost 4 bases and J 1 base, leaving 13 bases between the germline ends. The CDR3 is CASSPRPGVNTGELFF. The CDR3 DNA is TGTGCCAGCAGCCCCCGCCCAGGAGTGAACACCGGGGAGCTGTTTTTT.

The chain has TRBV18 and TRBJ2-3; D gene uncertain. Germline values: CDR1 KGHSH, CDR2 LQKENI. The CDR3 loop spans 11 amino acids. Trimming removed 3 bases from V and 6 bases from J, with 4 bases in between. The CDR3 DNA sequence: TGTGCCAGCTCACCCTCGGATACGCAGTATTTT. As protein: CASSPSDTQYF.

The chain joins TRBV9 to TRBJ1-4; 12 nucleotides match TRBD1. CDR1 and CDR2 from the germline V gene are SGDLS and YYNGEE. V was pared by 0 bases and J by 10 bases, with 4 bases of the junction left unmatched. This CDR3 has 15 residues. The CDR3 loop is CASSVEGTGGGKLFF. CDR3 in DNA: TGTGCCAGCAGCGTAGAGGGGACAGGGGGCGGAAAACTGTTTTTT. The full variable domain, with the rest looked up from reference TRBV9 and TRBJ1-4, is DSGVTQTPKHLITATGQRVTLRCSPRSGDLSVYWYQQSLDQGLQFLIQYYNGEERAKGNILERFSAQQFPDLHSELNLSSLELGDSALYFCASSVEGTGGGKLFFGSGTQLSVL.

This chain connects TRBV14 to TRBJ2-1; TRBD2 agrees at 10 bases. V shed 4 bases, J shed 4 bases, and the junction held 10 bases outside the gene matches. Germline values: CDR1 SGHDN, CDR2 FVKESK. CDR3 length: 17 amino acids. The CDR3: CASSPLYSGGRYNEQFF. CDR3 DNA sequence: TGTGCCAGCAGCCCCTTGTATAGCGGGGGGAGGTACAATGAGCAGTTCTTC.

This chain uses TRBV6-6 with TRBJ1-4; weak D call: TRBD1 (5 bases). This CDR3 has 14 residues. CDR1 MNHNY and CDR2 SVGAGI come from the germline V gene (reference sequence). The V end was cut by 4 bases, the J end by 5 bases, with 11 bases between. CDR3 coding DNA: TGTGCCAGCAGTTCGGGACGGCTAAATGAAAAACTGTTTTTT. It yields the protein CASSSGRLNEKLFF.

CDR3 sequence reads: CASSLEDRAGEAFF. Here the CDR3 DNA reads TGTGCCAGCAGTCTTGAGGACAGGGCTGGTGAAGCTTTCTTT. The V call is TRBV6-4, the J call TRBJ1-1; 8 bases are shared with TRBD1. Germline CDR1 MRHNA, CDR2 SNTAGT. J lost 7 bases, V lost 5 bases, and 9 bases had no gene match. The CDR3 is made up of 14 amino acids.

V and J are TRBV7-9 and TRBJ2-2; D is perhaps TRBD1 or TRBD2 (5 bases each). The V end was cut by 4 bases, the J end by 8 bases, with 20 bases between. The CDR3 loop spans 16 amino acids. Germline assignment: CDR1 SEHNR and CDR2 FQNEAQ (reference sequence). The CDR3 DNA follows: TGTGCCAGCAGCTCGGAGCAGGGAGAGTCGGGAGGGGAGCTGTTTTTT. Its translation: CASSSEQGESGGELFF.

This clone has only one observation. V usage is TRBV5-1 and J usage is TRBJ2-1; 16 bases line up with TRBD2. Germline CDR1 is SGHRS and CDR2 is YFSETQ. Losses at the gene ends were 2 bases for V and 2 bases for J; bases not matched to a gene: 10. The CDR3 is 20 amino acids. CDR3 amino acids: CASSLGPGLAGGNPYNEQFF. The DNA for the CDR3 is TGCGCCAGCAGCTTAGGACCGGGACTAGCGGGAGGGAACCCCTACAATGAGCAGTTCTTC. Supplemented by reference TRBV5-1 and TRBJ2-1, the full variable domain reads KAGVTQTPRYLIKTRGQQVTLSCSPISGHRSVSWYQQTPGQGLQFLFEYFSETQRNKGNFPGRFSGRQFSNSRSEMNVSTLELGDSALYLCASSLGPGLAGGNPYNEQFFGPGTRLTVL.

CDR3 coding DNA: TGTGCCAGCAGCGTAGTTCGACAGGAAAATGAAAAACTGTTTTTT. Translation gives CASSVVRQENEKLFF. The rearrangement uses TRBV9 and TRBJ1-4, with TRBD1 as a possible D gene (6 bases). V gave up 0 bases and J gave up 5 bases, with 11 bases separating them. CDR3 length: 15 residues. Germline V gene sequence: CDR1 SGDLS, CDR2 YYNGEE.

V gene TRBV7-2 combines with J gene TRBJ1-2; no clear D. The ends were cut back, 5 bases at V and 5 bases at J, with 12 bases in the middle. CDR1 is SGHTA, CDR2 FQGNSA, per germline. The CDR3 extends over 13 amino acids. The CDR3 DNA reads TGTGCCAGCAGCCGGGCTTTCGGGTATGGCTACACCTTC. It specifies CASSRAFGYGYTF.